There are many counts of the clone carrying this T cell receptor beta chain. The time point was: newly diagnosed GD, antithyroid drugs for less than 3 months. From RNA extracted from PBMCs, the TCR library was made. In this cohort, patients came from an endocrinology department located in Xi'an, China. iRepertoire HTBI primers and Arm-PCR of CDR3 regions built TCR beta libraries. TCRdb re-called the multiplex PCR reads with MiXCR, one entry per CDR3 protein. The data show around 240,000 distinct CDR3 sequences, with about 18% seen just once and around 15% held by the top ten. V was clipped by 3 bases and J by 6 bases; unmatched bases: 5. Germline V CDR1 and CDR2: SGHNT, YENEEA. CDR3 size: 13 residues. These data come from a study of regulatory T cells in long-lasting Graves disease. The sample was also linked to a second study, of T cells in Graves' hyperthyroidism and ophthalmopathy.

The gene calls are TRBV11-3 and TRBJ2-7, with 7 bases fitting TRBD2. This clonotype was sampled from a woman in her twenties or thirties with Graves disease. Sequences were derived from peripheral blood mononuclear cells (PBMCs), sampled at new diagnosis, from a patient treated with antithyroid drugs. CDR3 region: CASSLFPGGEQYF. The CDR3, as DNA: TGTGCCAGCAGCTTGTTTCCGGGAGGCGAGCAGTACTTC.